This TCR beta chain was sequenced during a study of beta chain features in type 1 diabetes. Study-wide context: In all, approximately 100,000,000 sorted cells from all samples were analyzed. Study-level findings and limits: Patients with Type 1 diabetes showed moderately but significantly shorter TCRB CDR3s in all four CD4+ subsets. Patients with type 1 diabetes carried fewer insertions and had more deletions at their VDJ junctions. Reads derived from cDNA could over-represent cells showing high TCR expression.

This clone has more than one count but fewer than ten. As yet, its antigen is unknown. Expressed TCRB transcripts were sequenced, since all the RNA that had been isolated was reverse transcribed. Generated by immunoSEQ multiplex PCR, the TCRdb table keeps only in-frame clones and is missing some. The top ten clones hold over 2% of a sample with 95,000 to 150,000 clones, 15% to 20% of them seen once. This CDR3 has 15 residues. Germline V lookup: CDR1 SGHTA, CDR2 FQGNSA. V lost 1 base to trimming and J lost 0 bases, with 10 bases between them. The clonotype originates from a man under 40 with type 1 diabetes. This chain connects TRBV7-2 to TRBJ2-7; D call uncertain. Sequencing was carried out using central memory CD4+ T cells from blood. CDR3 DNA sequence: TGTGCCAGCAGCTTAGACTTCCTAGGCTCCTACGAGCAGTACTTC. Translating it yields CASSLDFLGSYEQYF.